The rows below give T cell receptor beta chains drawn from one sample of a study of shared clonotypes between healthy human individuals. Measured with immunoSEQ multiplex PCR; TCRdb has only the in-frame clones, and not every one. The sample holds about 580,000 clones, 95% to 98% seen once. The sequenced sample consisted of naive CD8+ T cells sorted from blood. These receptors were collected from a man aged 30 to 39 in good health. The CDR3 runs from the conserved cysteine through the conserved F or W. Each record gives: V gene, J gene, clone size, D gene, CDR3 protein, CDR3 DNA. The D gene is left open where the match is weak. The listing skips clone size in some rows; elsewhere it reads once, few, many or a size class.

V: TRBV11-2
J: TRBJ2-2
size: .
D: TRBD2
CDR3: CASNIGLADPLNTGELFF
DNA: TGTGCCAGCAACATCGGACTAGCGGATCCTCTTAACACCGGGGAGCTGTTTTTT

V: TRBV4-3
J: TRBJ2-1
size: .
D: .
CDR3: CASSQDTAASYNEQFF
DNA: TGCGCCAGCAGCCAAGACACGGCCGCCTCCTACAATGAGCAGTTCTTC

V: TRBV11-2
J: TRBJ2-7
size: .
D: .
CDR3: CASSLVDSPLEQYF
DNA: TGTGCCAGCAGCTTAGTAGACAGCCCCTTGGAGCAGTACTTC

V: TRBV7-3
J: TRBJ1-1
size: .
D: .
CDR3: CASSLGGDTEAFF
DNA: TGTGCCAGCAGCTTAGGAGGGGACACTGAAGCTTTCTTT

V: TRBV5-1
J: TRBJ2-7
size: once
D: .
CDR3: CASSLGADYEQYF
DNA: TGCGCCAGCTCCTTGGGGGCCGACTACGAGCAGTACTTC

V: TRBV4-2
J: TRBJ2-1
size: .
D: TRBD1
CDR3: CASSLSLRDRGYNEQFF
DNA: TGTGCCAGCAGCCTAAGTCTCCGGGACAGGGGATACAATGAGCAGTTCTTC

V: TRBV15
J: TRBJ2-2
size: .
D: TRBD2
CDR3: CATSRDRLAGATGELFF
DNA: TGTGCCACCAGCAGAGATCGACTAGCGGGAGCAACCGGGGAGCTGTTTTTT

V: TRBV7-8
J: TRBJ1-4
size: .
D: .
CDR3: CASSFSQDSSEKLFF
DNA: TGTGCCAGCAGCTTTTCCCAGGACAGCTCAGAAAAACTGTTTTTT

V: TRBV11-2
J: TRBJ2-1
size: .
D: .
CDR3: CASSLSQTSGDEQFF
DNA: TGTGCCAGCAGCTTATCACAGACTAGTGGGGATGAGCAGTTCTTC

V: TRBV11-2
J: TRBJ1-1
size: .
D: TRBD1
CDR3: CASSWDSEAFF
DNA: TGTGCCAGCAGCTGGGACAGTGAAGCTTTCTTT

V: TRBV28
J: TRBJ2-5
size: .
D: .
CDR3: CASSSMMGRSQETQYF
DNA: TGTGCCAGCAGTTCAATGATGGGGCGGAGCCAAGAGACCCAGTACTTC

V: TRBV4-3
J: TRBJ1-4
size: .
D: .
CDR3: CASSQETGGLNEKLFF
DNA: TGCGCCAGCAGCCAAGAAACAGGAGGACTAAATGAAAAACTGTTTTTT

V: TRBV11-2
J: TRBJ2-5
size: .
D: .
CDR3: CASSLESSGAETQYF
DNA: TGTGCCAGCAGCTTAGAGAGCTCGGGGGCTGAGACCCAGTACTTC

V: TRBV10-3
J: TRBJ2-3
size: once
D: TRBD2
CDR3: CAISDTPTSLDTDTQYF
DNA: TGTGCCATCAGTGATACCCCGACTAGCCTCGACACAGATACGCAGTATTTT

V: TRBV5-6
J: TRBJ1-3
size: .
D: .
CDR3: CASSTYSGNTIYF
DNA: TGTGCCAGCTCTACATACTCTGGAAACACCATATATTTT

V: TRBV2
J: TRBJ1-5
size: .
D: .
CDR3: CASRGGIHSNQPQHF
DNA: TGTGCCAGCAGGGGCGGAATACATAGCAATCAGCCCCAGCATTTT

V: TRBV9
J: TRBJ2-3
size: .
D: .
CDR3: CASSGNTQYF
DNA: TGTGCCAGCAGCGGGAATACGCAGTATTTT

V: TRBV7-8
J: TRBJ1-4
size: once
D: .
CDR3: CASSRSGQDNEKLFF
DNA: TGTGCCAGCAGCCGGAGCGGGCAGGATAATGAAAAACTGTTTTTT

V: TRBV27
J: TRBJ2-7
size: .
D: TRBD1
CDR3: CASSNWDSHPGVQYF
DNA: TGTGCCAGCAGTAACTGGGACAGTCACCCTGGGGTGCAGTACTTC

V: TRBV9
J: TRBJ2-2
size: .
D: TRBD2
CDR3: CASSPLGLAPGELFF
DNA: TGTGCCAGCAGCCCTCTGGGACTAGCACCCGGGGAGCTGTTTTTT